Reported below is one T cell receptor (beta chain). This specimen comes from a study of shared clonotypes between healthy human individuals. Using immunoSEQ multiplex PCR, the repertoire was profiled, and TCRdb retains in-frame clones only, with some absent. The data hold 450,000 to 600,000 clones, with more than 65% observed a single time. Germline-derived CDR1 and CDR2 are SEHNR and FQNEAQ (reference sequence). The CDR3 sequence is 14 residues long. V shed 3 bases and J shed 3 bases, with 9 bases lying between them. The source is a woman aged 40 to 49 in good health. Some clones in this sample may be carry-over from other donors' samples. J is TRBJ1-5 and V is TRBV7-9; a weak D match, TRBD1 (5 bases). The source material was PBMCs. CDR3 sequence: CASSFWDHNQPQHF. The CDR3 DNA is TGTGCCAGCAGCTTTTGGGACCACAATCAGCCCCAGCATTTT.